The T cell receptor beta chain under discussion was sequenced for a study of cytomegalovirus exposure and HLA in healthy donors. This CDR3 has 14 amino acids. CDR1 and CDR2 from the germline V gene are MNHEY and SVGAGI. Trimming at V came to 6 bases and at J to 3 bases, leaving 4 bases not matched to a gene. Use of 60 Vbeta and 13 Jbeta primers characterized the PCR. Only in-frame clones appear in the TCRdb table, and some are missing; sequencing was by immunoSEQ multiplex PCR. The sample carries 200,000 to 250,000 clones, approximately 78% recorded once. This clone was seen a single time. Its antigen is unidentified. Study results and limitations: The classifier reportedly diagnosed cytomegalovirus status with high specificity and sensitivity.

Sequenced sample: PBMCs. This clonotype was obtained from a woman in her thirties or forties in good health and CMV-seronegative. This chain links TRBV6-5 with TRBJ2-5, with 10 bases lining up with TRBD2. CDR3 sequence reads: CASRKREGEETQYF. In DNA, the CDR3 is TGTGCCAGCAGAAAGCGGGAGGGAGAAGAGACCCAGTACTTC.